What follows is one TCR beta chain and its context. Germline assignment: CDR1 MGHRA and CDR2 YSYEKL. This CDR3 spans 15 amino acids. Trimming took 7 bases from V and 3 from J, leaving 15 bases between them. The entry originates in a study of T cell responses to AZD1222 COVID-19 vaccine. Here immunoSEQ multiplex PCR was the method, and the copy in TCRdb shows in-frame clones only, minus some. This sample has 110,000 or so clones; roughly 90% occur once, and the top ten carry about 2.3%. The origin of this receptor is an adult in good health. The specimen comprised peripheral blood, sampled on day 0 of AZD1222 vaccination. The V call is TRBV4-1, the J call TRBJ1-4; D perhaps matches TRBD1 (6 bases). CDR3 in amino acids: CASTIQGTPNEKLFF. In DNA, the CDR3 is TGCGCCAGCACAATACAGGGTACGCCTAATGAAAAACTGTTTTTT.